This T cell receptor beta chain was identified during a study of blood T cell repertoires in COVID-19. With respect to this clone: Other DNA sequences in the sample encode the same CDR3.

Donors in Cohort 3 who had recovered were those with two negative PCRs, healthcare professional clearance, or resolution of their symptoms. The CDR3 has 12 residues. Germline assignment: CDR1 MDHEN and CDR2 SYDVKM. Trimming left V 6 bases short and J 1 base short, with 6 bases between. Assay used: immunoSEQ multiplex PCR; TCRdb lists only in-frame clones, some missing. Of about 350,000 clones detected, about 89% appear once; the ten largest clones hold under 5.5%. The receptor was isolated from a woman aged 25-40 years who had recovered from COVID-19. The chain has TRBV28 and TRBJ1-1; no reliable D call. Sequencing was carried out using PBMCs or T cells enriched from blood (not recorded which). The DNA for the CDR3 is TGTGCCAGCAGCGCAGGGAACACTGAAGCTTTCTTT. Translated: CASSAGNTEAFF.